One sample yielded the 18 T cell receptor beta chains listed below, sequenced in a study of cytomegalovirus exposure and HLA in healthy donors. PCR amplification relied on 60 Vbeta primers (plus 13 Jbeta primers). Generated by immunoSEQ multiplex PCR, the TCRdb table keeps only in-frame clones and is missing some. The sample lists some 110,000 clones, 74% occurring once. The sample was PBMCs. The receptors here all came from a woman in her 50s in good health and CMV-seropositive.

The chain uses TRBV11-2 and TRBJ1-2, with TRBD1 matching over 7 bases. Trimming cost V 1 base and J 5 bases; bases outside gene matches: 10. The CDR3 has 16 residues. Looked up from germline, CDR1 is SGHAT and CDR2 is FQNNGV. CDR3 loop: CASSLGGRGFQYGYTF. CDR3 DNA sequence: TGTGCCAGCAGCTTAGGTGGCAGGGGGTTTCAATATGGCTACACCTTC.

The chain couples TRBV28 to TRBJ1-6, with 7 bases aligning to TRBD1. With V trimmed by 4 bases and J by 10 bases, 10 bases remained unmatched. Germline lookup yields CDR1 MDHEN and CDR2 SYDVKM. The CDR3 runs 15 residues. CDR3 sequence (DNA): TGTGCCAGCAGTTCCCGACAGGGAGGACGGTCACCCCTCCACTTT. This gives the protein CASSSRQGGRSPLHF.

This clone was recorded only once. The V and J genes are TRBV11-2 and TRBJ1-4; perhaps TRBD1 as D (6 bases). Trimming cost V 5 bases and J 5 bases, with 12 bases left between them. CDR3 length: 14 amino acids. Per germline, CDR1 SGHAT and CDR2 FQNNGV. In DNA, the CDR3 is TGTGCCAGCAGCGCTACAGGGTTGAATGAAAAACTGTTTTTT. Its translation: CASSATGLNEKLFF.

Here the CDR3 DNA reads TGTGCCAGCAGTCCTAACAGGGTCAATCAGCCCCAGCATTTT. Its protein is CASSPNRVNQPQHF. This chain joins TRBV2 and TRBJ1-5; D might be TRBD1 (6 bases). Trimming stripped 5 bases from V and 3 bases from J, with 11 bases between. The CDR3 has 14 residues. Germline-derived CDR1 and CDR2 are SNHLY and FYNNEI.

This chain links TRBV5-3 with TRBJ2-2, with TRBD2 as a possible D gene (6 bases). TRBV5-3 is marked as an open reading frame, function uncertain. The ends were cut back, 4 bases at V and 5 bases at J, with 12 bases in the middle. This CDR3 comprises 14 residues. This CDR3 reads CARSAWRGTGELFF. The CDR3 nucleotides read TGTGCCAGAAGCGCTTGGCGGGGTACCGGGGAGCTGTTTTTT.

This rearrangement joins TRBV13 to TRBJ1-2; D gene uncertain. V lost 5 bases, J lost 8 bases, and 9 bases lay in between. Germline lookup yields CDR1 PRHDT and CDR2 FYEKMQ (reference sequence). The CDR3 is 11 amino acids. CDR3 loop: CASSTTVGYTF. As DNA, the CDR3 is TGTGCCAGCAGCACAACAGTGGGCTACACCTTC.

The CDR3, as DNA: TGCAGCGTTGCCGAACAGGGGAACACTGAAGCTTTCTTT. It specifies CSVAEQGNTEAFF. The chain employs TRBV29-1 and TRBJ1-1; D might be TRBD1 (6 bases). Germline loops: CDR1 SQVTM, CDR2 ANQGSEA. With 4 bases removed from V and 1 base from J, the gap between germline ends came to 10 bases. The CDR3 is made up of 13 amino acids.

V gene TRBV19 combines with J gene TRBJ1-1; D might be TRBD1 (6 bases). The CDR3 extends over 14 amino acids. Germline CDR1 is LNHDA and CDR2 is SQIVND (reference sequence). The V gene lost 6 bases and the J gene lost 6 bases, with 17 bases spanning the gap. This CDR3 is CASRKTGRRPEAFF. The CDR3 DNA reads as TGTGCCAGTAGGAAAACAGGGAGAAGACCTGAAGCTTTCTTT.

The gene calls are TRBV6-1 and TRBJ1-2, with D maybe TRBD1 (5 bases). V lost 7 bases and J lost 4, with 13 bases in between. Germline CDR1 is MNHNS and CDR2 is SASEGT. The CDR3 is 13 amino acids. The DNA for the CDR3 is TGTGCCAGCATCCAGGGAAAGGCCTATGGCTACACCTTC. Amino acid sequence: CASIQGKAYGYTF.

This chain links TRBV6-6 with TRBJ1-2; D ambiguous. With 4 bases removed from V and 4 bases from J, the gap between germline ends came to 7 bases. The CDR3 consists of 12 residues. Germline CDR1 reads MNHNY; CDR2 reads SVGAGI (reference sequence). The DNA of the CDR3 is TGTGCCAGCAGTTTAGAGCTCTATGGCTACACCTTC. Protein: CASSLELYGYTF.

The gene calls are TRBV10-3 and TRBJ2-3; 7 bases are a match to TRBD2. CDR3 length: 15 amino acids. Germline-derived CDR1 and CDR2 are ENHRY and SYGVKD. V trimming: 4 bases; J trimming: 7 bases; junction bases outside the gene matches: 11. CDR3 sequence (DNA): TGTGCCATCAGTGGGGCTAGCGGAACCGATAATACGCAGTATTTT. Protein: CAISGASGTDNTQYF.

The rearrangement uses TRBV5-1 and TRBJ1-4; D gene unclear. This CDR3 is 15 amino acids long. Germline CDR1 is SGHRS and CDR2 is YFSETQ. Trimming took off 0 bases at V and 0 bases at J, with 6 bases between the two ends. CDR3 nucleotide sequence: TGCGCCAGCAGCTTGGCCGGAGCAACTAATGAAAAACTGTTTTTT. This translates into CASSLAGATNEKLFF. The variable domain in full, completed from reference TRBV5-1 and TRBJ1-4, reads KAGVTQTPRYLIKTRGQQVTLSCSPISGHRSVSWYQQTPGQGLQFLFEYFSETQRNKGNFPGRFSGRQFSNSRSEMNVSTLELGDSALYLCASSLAGATNEKLFFGSGTQLSVL.

The chain has TRBV15 and TRBJ2-5; D is perhaps TRBD1 (5 bases). TRBJ2-7 matches the DNA end more closely, so the J call is doubtful. Germline CDR1 LNHNV, CDR2 YYDKDF (reference sequence). The CDR3 length is 15 residues. CDR3 DNA: TGTGCCACCAGCATCCCAGGGATGGGTACTTACGAGCAGTACTTC. Protein product: CATSIPGMGTYEQYF.

The chain joins TRBV7-9 to TRBJ2-2, with TRBD2 identical over 10 bases. Germline V gene sequence: CDR1 SEHNR, CDR2 FQNEAQ (reference sequence). This CDR3 contains 17 residues. After removal of 4 bases from V and 9 bases from J, the junction contained 14 bases not matched to a gene. The CDR3 DNA sequence: TGTGCCAGCAGCTCGACACCGGGACTAGCGCTTACCAGGGAGCTGTTTTTT. Encoded protein: CASSSTPGLALTRELFF.

The chain uses TRBV6-5 and TRBJ2-3; 12 positions match TRBD2. This CDR3 has 14 amino acids. V trimming: 6 bases; J trimming: 8 bases; junction bases outside the gene matches: 6. Germline V gene data show CDR1 as MNHEY and CDR2 as SVGAGI. Written as DNA, the CDR3 is TGTGCCAGCAGCCAGGGACTAGCGGGTGCTACGCAGTATTTT. Protein product: CASSQGLAGATQYF.

This clone has a handful of counts. The rearrangement uses TRBV5-1 and TRBJ1-4, with TRBD1 matching 10 bases. The ends lost 4 bases at V and 7 bases at J; junction bases unmatched: 4. Germline loops: CDR1 SGHRS, CDR2 YFSETQ. CDR3 length equals 14 residues. DNA of the CDR3: TGCGCCAGCAGCGTCGGACAGGGGGTTGAAAAACTGTTTTTT. Protein: CASSVGQGVEKLFF.

The CDR3 loop is CASSDRERQYF. In DNA form, the CDR3 reads TGCGCCAGCAGTGACAGGGAAAGGCAGTACTTC. The chain couples TRBV10-1 to TRBJ2-7; a possible D gene is TRBD1 (5 bases). This CDR3 is built from 11 residues. The germline V and J ends were trimmed by 3 bases and 9 bases, with 9 bases remaining between them. Germline V gene sequence: CDR1 WNHNN, CDR2 SYGVQD (reference sequence).

There are a few counts of this clone. Other DNA sequences of this sample code for an identical CDR3. The chain employs TRBV5-1 and TRBJ2-3; possible D gene TRBD2, 6 bases. The CDR3 sequence is 15 residues long. V lost 2 bases and J lost 0, with 10 bases in between. CDR1 and CDR2 from the germline V gene are SGHRS and YFSETQ. The CDR3 protein is CASSLAGASTDTQYF. For the CDR3, the DNA is TGCGCCAGCAGCTTAGCGGGTGCTAGCACAGATACGCAGTATTTT.